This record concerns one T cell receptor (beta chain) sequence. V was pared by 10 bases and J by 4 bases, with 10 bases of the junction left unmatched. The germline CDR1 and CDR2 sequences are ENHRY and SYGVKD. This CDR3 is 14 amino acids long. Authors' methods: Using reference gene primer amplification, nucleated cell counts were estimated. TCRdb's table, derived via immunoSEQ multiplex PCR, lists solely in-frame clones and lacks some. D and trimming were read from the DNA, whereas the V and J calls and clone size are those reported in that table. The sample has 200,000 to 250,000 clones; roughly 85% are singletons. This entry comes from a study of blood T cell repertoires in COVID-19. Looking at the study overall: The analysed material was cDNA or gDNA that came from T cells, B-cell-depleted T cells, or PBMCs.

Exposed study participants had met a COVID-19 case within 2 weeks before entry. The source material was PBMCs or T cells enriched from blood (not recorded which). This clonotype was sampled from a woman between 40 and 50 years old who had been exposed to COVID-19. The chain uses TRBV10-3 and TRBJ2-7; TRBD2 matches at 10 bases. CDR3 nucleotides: TGTGCCACCTATAGCGGGGGGCCCCGATACGAGCAGTACTTC. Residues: CATYSGGPRYEQYF.